The 18 T cell receptor beta chains below all came from one sample that was sequenced in a study of early T cells in non-severe SARS-CoV-2 infection. TCRdb called the 5' RACE reads again in MiXCR, with one record for every CDR3 protein. The table shows about 50,000 distinct CDR3 sequences, with about 11% occurring only once. Sequencing was done on a sample of whole blood. The source of these receptors is an adult who was a healthcare worker with PCR-confirmed SARS-CoV-2 infection or an uninfected control (not recorded which).

Ten or more counts support this clonotype. The chain has TRBV11-1 and TRBJ2-1, with 9 bases fitting TRBD2. The CDR3 consists of 15 residues. With 4 bases clipped from V and 3 bases from J, the junction kept 4 bases outside the gene matches. Germline V gene sequence: CDR1 SGHAT, CDR2 FQDESV (reference sequence). The CDR3 nucleotides read TGTGCCAGCAGCTCGACTAGCGGAGACTACAATGAGCAGTTCTTC. Amino acid sequence: CASSSTSGDYNEQFF. Full variable domain (missing parts from reference TRBV11-1 and TRBJ2-1): EAEVAQSPRYKITEKSQAVAFWCDPISGHATLYWYRQILGQGPELLVQFQDESVVDDSQLPKDRFSAERLKGVDSTLKIQPAELGDSAMYLCASSSTSGDYNEQFFGPGTRLTVL.

This clonotype was recorded at least ten times. The chain links TRBV7-2 to TRBJ2-1; the match to TRBD1 covers 7 bases. Germline V CDR1 and CDR2: SGHTA, FQGNSA. The CDR3 runs 15 residues. The J segment lost 6 bases and the V segment lost 5 bases, leaving 10 bases of the junction unmatched. Here the CDR3 DNA reads TGTGCCAGCAGCCACAGGGGCCTACTTTTCAATGAGCAGTTCTTC. This gives the protein CASSHRGLLFNEQFF.

The J gene is TRBJ2-3, the V gene TRBV29-1; 10 nucleotides match TRBD2. The CDR3 is 15 amino acids. J gave up 5 bases and V 7 bases, and 12 bases lay outside the gene matches. CDR1 is SQVTM, CDR2 ANQGSEA, per germline. The CDR3 protein is CSAPGSGRARDTQYF. CDR3 DNA sequence: TGCAGCGCCCCGGGCAGCGGGAGGGCCCGAGATACGCAGTATTTT.

This clonotype was detected only a few times. The chain employs TRBV29-1 and TRBJ2-2; no clear D. Trimming left V 5 bases short and J 5 bases short, with 9 bases between. The CDR3 has 12 amino acids. Germline lookup yields CDR1 SQVTM and CDR2 ANQGSEA. The CDR3 coding sequence is TGCAGCGTTACCTTACGGACCGGGGAGCTGTTTTTT. This gives the protein CSVTLRTGELFF.

This clonotype was seen more than once but under ten times. This chain joins TRBV29-1 and TRBJ1-2; D perhaps matches TRBD1 (5 bases). V lost 2 bases, J lost 0 bases, and 10 bases lay in between. The length of the CDR3 is 14 residues. Looked up from germline, CDR1 is SQVTM and CDR2 is ANQGSEA. The CDR3 region has the DNA TGCAGCGTTGAACGGGACGAAGCTAACTATGGCTACACCTTC. It specifies CSVERDEANYGYTF.

This clonotype was found a few times. Since a much larger clone is just one base distant, this may be a read error. The V and J genes are TRBV6-5 and TRBJ2-2; D ambiguous. The CDR3 is 11 residues long. V lost 2 bases to trimming and J lost 6 bases, with 1 base between them. In germline, CDR1 is MNHEY, CDR2 SVGAGI. CDR3 in amino acids: CASSYAGELFF. CDR3 bases: TGTGCCAGCAGTTACGCCGGGGAGCTGTTTTTT.

The chain employs TRBV5-4 and TRBJ2-7; D is perhaps TRBD1 (5 bases). Germline CDR1 is SGHNT and CDR2 is YYREEE (reference sequence). Trimming removed 4 bases at V and 0 bases at J, with 11 bases between. This CDR3 comprises 14 residues. The chain's CDR3 is CASSVTGNSYEQYF. DNA for the CDR3: TGTGCCAGCAGCGTTACAGGTAACTCCTACGAGCAGTACTTC. Filled out from reference TRBV5-4 and TRBJ2-7, the complete variable domain reads ETGVTQSPTHLIKTRGQQVTLRCSSQSGHNTVSWYQQALGQGPQFIFQYYREEENGRGNFPPRFSGLQFPNYSSELNVNALELDDSALYLCASSVTGNSYEQYFGPGTRLTVT.

The rearrangement links TRBV11-1 to TRBJ2-2, with D perhaps matching TRBD1 or TRBD2 (5 bases each). Germline loops: CDR1 SGHAT, CDR2 FQDESV (reference sequence). The CDR3 has 15 residues. The germline V and J ends were trimmed by 5 bases and 1 base, with 11 bases remaining between them. The CDR3 sequence: CASSTTRGNTGELFF. DNA for the CDR3: TGTGCCAGCAGCACCACTAGGGGGAACACCGGGGAGCTGTTTTTT.

This chain links TRBV28 with TRBJ2-4, with 13 positions matching TRBD2. The junction had 2 bases not matched to a gene; V was cut back by 6 bases and J by 0 bases. Per germline, CDR1 MDHEN and CDR2 SYDVKM. The CDR3 has 16 residues. CDR3 DNA sequence: TGTGCCAGCAGGCGGACTAGCGGGAGAGCCAAAAACATTCAGTACTTC. This sequence encodes CASRRTSGRAKNIQYF.

This chain joins TRBV9 and TRBJ2-2; a weak D match, TRBD1 (6 bases). With 3 bases removed from V and 6 bases from J, the gap between germline ends came to 18 bases. The germline V gene has CDR1 SGDLS and CDR2 YYNGEE. The CDR3 contains 16 residues. CDR3 in DNA: TGTGCCAGCAGCGCCCCGGTCACAGGGAGTGCCGGGGAGCTGTTTTTT. Translation gives CASSAPVTGSAGELFF.

This clonotype was observed a handful of times. The chain carries TRBV9 and TRBJ2-3; no firm D call. Trimming left V 0 bases short and J 2 bases short, with 10 bases between. Germline V gene sequence: CDR1 SGDLS, CDR2 YYNGEE. This CDR3 is built from 15 residues. Here the CDR3 reads CASSVGVRNTDTQYF. In DNA form, the CDR3 reads TGTGCCAGCAGCGTAGGCGTCAGAAACACAGATACGCAGTATTTT.

By share of the sample, this clonotype is medium-sized. The chain carries TRBV3-1 and TRBJ2-7; D not resolved. The germline CDR1 and CDR2 sequences are LGHDT and YNNKEL (reference sequence). V dropped 2 bases and J dropped 5 bases, with 7 bases sitting between them. The CDR3 is 12 amino acids. The CDR3 bases are TGTGCCAGCAGCCAATCGGACCACGAGCAGTACTTC. Translation gives CASSQSDHEQYF.

This clonotype was seen ten or more times. The chain links TRBV29-1 to TRBJ1-1; a weak D match, TRBD1 (6 bases). CDR1 and CDR2 (germline): SQVTM, ANQGSEA. The V and J ends lost 4 bases and 4 bases respectively, with 16 bases between them. CDR3 length: 14 amino acids. CDR3 nucleotides: TGCAGCGTTGTTGGGGGGCGAGCGGTCACTGAAGCTTTCTTT. This translates into CSVVGGRAVTEAFF.

The chain couples TRBV6-5 to TRBJ2-7; no clear D gene. Per germline, CDR1 MNHEY and CDR2 SVGAGI. CDR3 length: 16 amino acids. The V end lost 0 bases, the J end lost 4 bases, and 16 bases lay between the germline ends. The CDR3 sequence is CASSYSSGPQAYEQYF. The CDR3 DNA sequence: TGTGCCAGCAGTTACTCGTCCGGACCCCAGGCATACGAGCAGTACTTC.

At least ten counts were recorded for this clonotype. The J gene is TRBJ2-5, the V gene TRBV20-1; D is perhaps TRBD1 (5 bases). Germline V lookup: CDR1 DFQATT, CDR2 SNEGSKA (reference sequence). Trimming stripped 6 bases from V and 3 bases from J, with 17 bases between. The CDR3 has 14 amino acids. The CDR3: CSAQIVAGKETQYF. As DNA, the CDR3 is TGCAGTGCCCAAATCGTGGCAGGGAAAGAGACCCAGTACTTC.

This clonotype was detected only a few times. This rearrangement joins TRBV9 to TRBJ2-1; 9 bases fit TRBD2. The V gene's germline CDR1 is SGDLS and CDR2 YYNGEE. V shed 0 bases, J shed 7 bases, and the junction held 5 bases outside the gene matches. The CDR3 covers 15 residues. Here the CDR3 reads CASSVAAGGWNEQFF. CDR3 in DNA: TGTGCCAGCAGCGTAGCGGCGGGAGGGTGGAATGAGCAGTTCTTC. Based on the CDR3 plus reference TRBV9 and TRBJ2-1, the full variable domain is DSGVTQTPKHLITATGQRVTLRCSPRSGDLSVYWYQQSLDQGLQFLIQYYNGEERAKGNILERFSAQQFPDLHSELNLSSLELGDSALYFCASSVAAGGWNEQFFGPGTRLTVL.

This clonotype showed up many times. The chain joins TRBV4-1 to TRBJ2-3; D remains unclear. The CDR3 consists of 14 residues. V lost 1 base, J lost 4 bases, and 9 bases lay in between. Looked up from germline, CDR1 is MGHRA and CDR2 is YSYEKL. The chain's CDR3 is CASSQGAYSDTQYF. CDR3 bases: TGCGCCAGCAGCCAAGGAGCATATTCAGATACGCAGTATTTT.

V and J are TRBV6-2 or TRBV6-3 and TRBJ2-3; D may correspond to TRBD1 or TRBD2 (5 bases each). CDR1 and CDR2 from the germline V gene are MNHEY and SVGEGT. This CDR3 region has 13 residues. Trimming cost V 8 bases and J 2 bases, with 11 bases left between them. CDR3: CASWDLNTDTQYF. The CDR3 bases are TGTGCCAGCTGGGACCTTAACACAGATACGCAGTATTTT.